These 18 T cell receptor beta chains came from one sample sequenced in a study of vaccination and CD4 T cells after COVID-19. These receptors have no known antigen. An Oncomine TCR Beta short-read assay was used to sequence the DNA from cultured CD4+ T cells. MiXCR, run by TCRdb on the PCR reads, gives a single entry per CDR3 protein. The table includes fewer than 25,000 distinct CDR3 sequences, under 45% detected once. Treatment noted: roughly 10-day PBMC culture with coronavirus spike peptide pools or control peptides (ViraFEST assay). The specimen was CD4+ T cells from blood, cultured in vitro, collected before SARS-CoV-2 vaccination. All receptors derive from a human donor who had recovered from COVID-19.

J is TRBJ1-2 and V is TRBV10-3; D gene ambiguous. V lost 6 bases, J lost 0 bases, and 11 bases lay in between. CDR1 is ENHRY, CDR2 SYGVKD, per germline. The CDR3 is made up of 14 amino acids. CDR3 sequence (DNA): TGTGCCATCAGGCGAGGGCTTACTAACTATGGCTACACCTTC. It is translated as CAIRRGLTNYGYTF.

The rearrangement uses TRBV11-3 and TRBJ2-7; 7 nucleotides line up with TRBD2. Per the germline V gene, CDR1 is SGHNT and CDR2 is YENEEA. CDR3 size: 15 residues. The junction had 6 bases not matched to a gene; V was cut back by 1 base and J by 3 bases. CDR3 in DNA: TGTGCCAGCAGCTTAGGCGGGGGAGCGAACTACGAGCAGTACTTC. This gives the protein CASSLGGGANYEQYF.

This sequence joins TRBV20-1 and TRBJ1-1; the D gene is possibly TRBD1 (6 bases). V was clipped by 2 bases and J by 1 base, with 17 bases between them. This CDR3 is built from 16 residues. Per the germline V gene, CDR1 is DFQATT and CDR2 is SNEGSKA (reference sequence). The CDR3 DNA follows: TGCAGTGCTAGACTTCTACTCGGACAGCGGAACACTGAAGCTTTCTTT. This encodes CSARLLLGQRNTEAFF.

A few counts support this clonotype. This chain joins TRBV12-3 or TRBV12-4 and TRBJ1-2; tentative D call: TRBD1 (5 bases). V dropped 6 bases and J dropped 1 base, with 18 bases sitting between them. The CDR3 has 16 amino acids. CDR3 residues: CASSLSAGPHNYGYTF. CDR3 coding DNA: TGTGCCAGCAGCCTAAGCGCAGGGCCCCATAACTATGGCTACACCTTC.

V gene TRBV7-2 combines with J gene TRBJ2-3, with D possibly TRBD2 on 5 matching bases. There are 17 residues in the CDR3. Germline V gene data show CDR1 as SGHTA and CDR2 as FQGNSA. Trimming left V 5 bases short and J 4 bases short, with 22 bases between. In nucleotides, the CDR3 is TGTGCCAGCAGCCGAAGATCCCGGGGAGTCAGCGCAGATACGCAGTATTTT. This translates into CASSRRSRGVSADTQYF.

V gene TRBV20-1 combines with J gene TRBJ1-3, with TRBD1 matching over 9 bases. The V gene's germline CDR1 is DFQATT and CDR2 SNEGSKA (reference sequence). This CDR3 is built from 13 residues. V was pared by 3 bases and J by 4 bases, with 1 base of the junction left unmatched. CDR3 nucleotide sequence: TGCAGTGCTAGGACAGGGGGAGGAAACACCATATATTTT. It translates to CSARTGGGNTIYF.

The CDR3 DNA sequence: TGTGCCAGCAGCTGGACAGGTCCGAACACTGAAGCTTTCTTT. The encoded protein is CASSWTGPNTEAFF. This chain links TRBV11-2 with TRBJ1-1; 7 bases align to TRBD1. Per the germline V gene, CDR1 is SGHAT and CDR2 is FQNNGV. Losses at the gene ends were 4 bases for V and 1 base for J; bases not matched to a gene: 3. The CDR3 is 14 amino acids.

The V and J genes are TRBV4-2 and TRBJ2-1; a possible D gene is TRBD2 (7 bases). The germline V gene encodes CDR1 LGHNA and CDR2 YNFKEQ. The CDR3 has 16 residues. The V and J ends lost 0 bases and 6 bases respectively, with 15 bases between them. In DNA, the CDR3 is TGTGCCAGCAGCCAAGATAGGAGGGGGGGCCTCAATGAGCAGTTCTTC. Translating it yields CASSQDRRGGLNEQFF.

This chain uses TRBV6-1 with TRBJ1-1; tentative D call: TRBD1 (6 bases). Trimming shortened V by 8 bases and J by 5 bases, and 15 bases separated the two germline ends. The CDR3 is 13 residues long. The V gene's germline CDR1 is MNHNS and CDR2 SASEGT. The CDR3 loop reads CASSGARETEAFF. The DNA for the CDR3 is TGTGCCAGCTCGGGGGCGCGGGAAACTGAAGCTTTCTTT.

This clonotype was seen a handful of times. The V and J genes are TRBV20-1 and TRBJ1-2, with TRBD1 as a possible D gene (5 bases). The CDR3 consists of 12 residues. V lost 3 bases to trimming and J lost 4 bases, with 9 bases between them. Germline lookup yields CDR1 DFQATT and CDR2 SNEGSKA (reference sequence). CDR3 coding DNA: TGCAGTGCTAGTGGCGGGGCCTATGGCTACACCTTC. It encodes CSASGGAYGYTF.

The chain employs TRBV4-3 and TRBJ1-2; D possibly corresponds to TRBD1 (5 bases). Germline CDR1 LGHNA, CDR2 YSLEER. Trimming left V 0 bases short and J 6 bases short, with 8 bases between. The CDR3 spans 13 residues. The CDR3 DNA is TGCGCCAGCAGCCAAGACCGCAGGGATGGCTACACCTTC. Its protein is CASSQDRRDGYTF.

The chain has TRBV25-1 and TRBJ1-3, with TRBD1 matching 7 bases. The CDR3 runs to 14 residues. V shed 4 bases and J 4 bases; nucleotides not matched to a gene: 4. The germline CDR1 and CDR2 sequences are MGHDK and SYGVNS. CDR3 in amino acids: CASSGPGQGNTIYF. In nucleotides, the CDR3 is TGTGCCAGCAGTGGGCCGGGACAGGGAAACACCATATATTTT.

This clonotype turned up a few times. The CDR3 DNA follows: TGCAGTGTTCAGACTAGCGGGGGATCAACTAGCACAGATACGCAGTATTTT. Translating it yields CSVQTSGGSTSTDTQYF. V and J are TRBV20-1 and TRBJ2-3, with 12 nucleotides matching TRBD2. CDR1 DFQATT and CDR2 SNEGSKA come from the germline V gene (reference sequence). This CDR3 spans 17 amino acids. V lost 7 bases and J lost 0; bases outside the gene matches: 11.

This clonotype turned up a few times. V and J are TRBV7-9 and TRBJ2-3, with 8 bases matching TRBD1. CDR3 size: 14 residues. Trimming removed 8 bases from V and 2 bases from J; junction bases left unmatched: 6. Germline assignment: CDR1 SEHNR and CDR2 FQNEAQ (reference sequence). CDR3 protein: CASGRDRLTDTQYF. The CDR3 coding sequence is TGTGCCAGCGGTAGGGACAGGCTCACAGATACGCAGTATTTT. The variable domain in full, with the rest retrieved from reference TRBV7-9 and TRBJ2-3, is DTGVSQNPRHKITKRGQNVTFRCDPISEHNRLYWYRQTLGQGPEFLTYFQNEAQLEKSRLLSDRFSAERPKGSFSTLEIQRTEQGDSAMYLCASGRDRLTDTQYFGPGTRLTVL.

The sample holds a few counts of this clonotype. This CDR3 is CSAQQGDYGYTF. The CDR3 DNA sequence: TGCAGTGCTCAACAGGGGGACTATGGCTACACCTTC. The chain links TRBV20-1 to TRBJ1-2, with 8 bases fitting TRBD1. J was trimmed by 3 bases and V by 5 bases; bases with no gene match: 2. Germline loops: CDR1 DFQATT, CDR2 SNEGSKA (reference sequence). The CDR3 consists of 12 residues.

The CDR3 sequence is CASSLEGPSTDTQYF. The CDR3, as DNA: TGTGCCAGCAGTTTAGAGGGTCCTAGCACAGATACGCAGTATTTT. V usage is TRBV28 and J usage is TRBJ2-3; weak D call: TRBD2 (5 bases). This CDR3 has 15 amino acids. Germline values: CDR1 MDHEN, CDR2 SYDVKM. V lost 2 bases to trimming and J lost 0 bases, with 9 bases between them.

This chain uses TRBV14 with TRBJ2-5; D call uncertain. Between the trimmed V and J ends, which lost 5 bases and 13 bases, there was a span of 20 bases. Germline loops: CDR1 SGHDN, CDR2 FVKESK. The CDR3 loop spans 13 amino acids. CDR3 sequence reads: CASSTKSLDLRYF. The CDR3 DNA reads as TGTGCCAGCAGCACCAAATCGCTAGACCTAAGGTACTTC.

V is TRBV19 and J is TRBJ1-1; possibly TRBD1 for D (6 bases). V was pared by 1 base and J by 11 bases, with 20 bases between. Per germline, CDR1 LNHDA and CDR2 SQIVND (reference sequence). CDR3 length equals 15 residues. CDR3 coding DNA: TGTGCCAGTAGTATAGTTCTGGACAGCCCAGGGGACGCTTTCTTT. Translation: CASSIVLDSPGDAFF.